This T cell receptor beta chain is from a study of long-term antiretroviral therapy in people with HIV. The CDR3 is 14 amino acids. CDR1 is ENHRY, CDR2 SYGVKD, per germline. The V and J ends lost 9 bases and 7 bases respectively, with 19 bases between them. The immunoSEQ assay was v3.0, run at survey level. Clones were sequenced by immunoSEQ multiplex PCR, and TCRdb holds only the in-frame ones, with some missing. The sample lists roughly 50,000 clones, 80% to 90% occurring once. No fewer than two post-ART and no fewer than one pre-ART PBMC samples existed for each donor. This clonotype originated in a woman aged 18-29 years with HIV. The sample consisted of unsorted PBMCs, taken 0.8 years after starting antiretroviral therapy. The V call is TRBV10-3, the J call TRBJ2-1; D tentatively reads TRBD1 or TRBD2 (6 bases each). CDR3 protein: CAITREADSNEQFF. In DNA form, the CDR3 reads TGTGCCATTACCAGGGAGGCGGACAGTAATGAGCAGTTCTTC.